A selection of T cell receptor beta chains follows, all from one sample in a study of shared clonotypes between healthy human individuals. Profiled with immunoSEQ multiplex PCR; TCRdb holds only in-frame clones, not every one. The table lists a few million clones, 90% to 95% of them singletons. The sequencing sample was made of naive CD4+ T cells sorted from blood. The receptors originated from a man aged 18 to 29 in good health. Both conserved end residues are part of each CDR3. Each record gives: D gene, V gene, J gene, clone size, CDR3 DNA, CDR3 protein. The D gene is left open where the match is weak. Clone size is shown for a subset of rows, as once, few, many or a class of expanded clone.

TRBD2,TRBV5-1,TRBJ2-7,.,TGCGCCAGCAGCCCCAGGAGCGGGGGAACCTACGAGCAGTACTTC,CASSPRSGGTYEQYF
.,TRBV28,TRBJ2-3,.,TGTGCCAGCAGTTTAACGGGCAAAACAGATACGCAGTATTTT,CASSLTGKTDTQYF
.,TRBV5-1,TRBJ2-5,.,TGCGCCAGCAGCTTCCTAGCACTCCAAGAGACCCAGTACTTC,CASSFLALQETQYF
.,TRBV6-6,TRBJ2-3,.,TGTGCCAGCACCCAAGCAGATACGCAGTATTTT,CASTQADTQYF
TRBD1,TRBV5-4,TRBJ1-1,.,TGTGCCAACAGCAAGGACAGGGAGTCCACTGAAGCTTTCTTT,CANSKDRESTEAFF
.,TRBV30,TRBJ2-3,.,TGTGCCTGGAGTGCCCCATTCCCAGATACGCAGTATTTT,CAWSAPFPDTQYF
TRBD1,TRBV25-1,TRBJ1-6,few,TGTGCCAGCTCCGGGGACAGGGATAATTCACCCCTCCACTTT,CASSGDRDNSPLHF
.,TRBV10-3,TRBJ1-1,.,TGTGCCATCAGAATGACAGATTCAAGAGATGAAGCTTTCTTT,CAIRMTDSRDEAFF
TRBD1,TRBV7-8,TRBJ2-6,.,TGTGCCAGCAGCTCATTGGTCCGGGACAGGGGTACTGGGGCCAACGTCCTGACTTTC,CASSSLVRDRGTGANVLTF
TRBD1,TRBV30,TRBJ1-2,.,TGTGCCTGGAAATACGGGACAGCGTATGGCTACACCTTC,CAWKYGTAYGYTF
TRBD1,TRBV9,TRBJ2-2,.,TGTGCCAGCAGCGTAGCGACAGGGGCGATCGGGGAGCTGTTTTTT,CASSVATGAIGELFF
.,TRBV21-1,TRBJ1-6,.,TGTGCCAGCAGCAAACTCAGGGATTCCTCCTATAATTCACCCCTCCACTTT,CASSKLRDSSYNSPLHF
.,TRBV6-1,TRBJ1-3,.,TGTGCCAGCAGTGAATGGGGATCTGGAAACACCATATATTTT,CASSEWGSGNTIYF
.,TRBV2,TRBJ2-5,.,TGTGCCAGCCCCTGGGGGGAGACCCAGTACTTC,CASPWGETQYF
TRBD2,TRBV6-1,TRBJ2-5,.,TGTGCCAGCAGTCCGGGACTAGCTCTACAAGAGACCCAGTACTTC,CASSPGLALQETQYF
.,TRBV7-6,TRBJ1-1,.,TGTGCCAGCAGGGACACTCGGGGCTTTTCCACTGAAGCTTTCTTT,CASRDTRGFSTEAFF
TRBD2,TRBV13,TRBJ2-5,.,TGTGCCAGCAGCTACTTGAGCGGGAGGGCCAGAGAGACCCAGTACTTC,CASSYLSGRARETQYF
.,TRBV5-8,TRBJ2-5,once,TGTGCCAGCAGCTTGGGGCCTAAAGAGACCCAGTACTTC,CASSLGPKETQYF
.,TRBV28,TRBJ1-2,.,TGTGCCAGCAGTTCCGGCCTAGTTGCCGTTACAGGCTATGGCTACACCTTC,CASSSGLVAVTGYGYTF
.,TRBV5-4,TRBJ2-2,.,TGTGCCAGCAGCTTGATGGGACCCCCATGGGGTGGCGGGGAGCTGTTTTTT,CASSLMGPPWGGGELFF
.,TRBV4-3,TRBJ2-7,once,TGCGCCAGCAGCCAAGCACCTAGCCTGGGAGGCTCCTACGAGCAGTACTTC,CASSQAPSLGGSYEQYF
TRBD1,TRBV11-2,TRBJ1-1,.,TGTGCCAGCAGCTCACAGGGGATGAACACTGAAGCTTTCTTT,CASSSQGMNTEAFF